The entry below gives a single TCR beta chain sequence along with its context. The antigen is not known. The record originates from a study of lymphopenia after photon versus proton radiotherapy. Notes on the study in general: After lymphocyte nadir, photon-treated repertoires showed oligoclonal expansion, especially CD8+ Temra. Photon-treated patients lost naive T cells and TCR diversity; proton-treated stayed stable. Only patients who died were analyzed for survival; proton advantage is unproven.

Sequencing was performed with immunoSEQ multiplex PCR; in TCRdb, only in-frame clones are kept and a portion is missing. The sample lists about 33,000 clones; 75% to 90% were seen once. V lost 6 bases, J lost 0 bases, and 8 bases lay in between. The CDR3 is 13 amino acids. Germline-derived CDR1 and CDR2 are MDHEN and SYDVKM. The origin of this receptor is a woman aged 50 to 65 with pancreatic cancer. This specimen consisted of peripheral blood, obtained from a patient treated with photon-based radiotherapy. The genes are TRBV28 and TRBJ1-1; D is ambiguous. CDR3 in DNA: TGTGCCAGCAGACTTTTCATGAACACTGAAGCTTTCTTT. It is translated as CASRLFMNTEAFF.